These 11 T cell receptor beta chains came from one sample sequenced in a study of brain T cells in children with intractable seizures. The protocol was immunoSEQ multiplex PCR, while the TCRdb copy is restricted to in-frame clones and leaves out a portion. The table lists around 41,000 clones, about 93% of them singletons, with just under 6.5% in the top ten. Here the sequenced sample was peripheral blood, taken at surgery. The receptors originated from a girl aged 2-9 years with tuberous sclerosis and intractable seizures.

The V call is TRBV6-1, the J call TRBJ1-2, with 7 bases matching TRBD1. From germline, CDR1 is MNHNS and CDR2 SASEGT. The CDR3 loop spans 17 amino acids. The V gene end was trimmed by 1 base and the J gene end by 4 bases; junction bases not matched to a gene: 12. CDR3 amino acids: CASSEEGGRQGIYGYTF. DNA of the CDR3: TGTGCCAGCAGTGAAGAGGGGGGGCGACAGGGAATCTATGGCTACACCTTC.

The chain carries TRBV2 and TRBJ2-3; the match to TRBD1 covers 9 bases. The V segment lost 6 bases and the J segment 0 bases; nucleotides outside the gene matches: 7. Looked up from germline, CDR1 is SNHLY and CDR2 is FYNNEI. The CDR3 length is 16 residues. The CDR3 sequence: CASSVDRGISTDTQYF. The DNA for the CDR3 is TGTGCCAGCAGCGTAGACAGGGGGATAAGCACAGATACGCAGTATTTT.

V usage is TRBV6-1 and J usage is TRBJ2-2; maybe TRBD2 (6 bases). This CDR3 is built from 17 residues. V was pared by 2 bases and J by 2 bases, with 15 bases between. Germline V gene data show CDR1 as MNHNS and CDR2 as SASEGT. In DNA form, the CDR3 reads TGTGCCAGCAGTGAACACATCCTCGGGAGAAACACCGGGGAGCTGTTTTTT. Translated: CASSEHILGRNTGELFF.

This sequence joins TRBV6-5 and TRBJ2-1; D gene unclear. In germline, CDR1 is MNHEY, CDR2 SVGAGI. This CDR3 comprises 12 residues. V lost 8 bases and J lost 6, with 11 bases in between. DNA of the CDR3: TGTGCCAGCGACCATTCCGGCAATGAGCAGTTCTTC. It encodes CASDHSGNEQFF.

The CDR3 sequence is CASSPTPGQGTDTQYF. The CDR3 nucleotides read TGTGCCAGCAGCCCCACCCCGGGACAGGGTACAGATACGCAGTATTTT. V gene TRBV3-1 (or the pseudogene TRBV3-2) combines with J gene TRBJ2-3, with 9 bases lining up with TRBD1. J was trimmed by 3 bases and V by 4 bases; bases with no gene match: 8. The CDR3 runs to 16 residues. Germline V gene sequence: CDR1 LGHDT, CDR2 YNNKEL (reference sequence).

This chain links TRBV5-1 with TRBJ1-2, with TRBD1 matching 10 bases. The CDR3 is 14 residues long. Germline V gene lookup returns CDR1 SGHRS and CDR2 YFSETQ. With V trimmed by 5 bases and J by 3 bases, 4 bases remained unmatched. CDR3 sequence reads: CASRSTGGDYGYTF. The CDR3 nucleotides read TGCGCCAGCAGGTCGACAGGGGGCGACTATGGCTACACCTTC.

The chain recombines TRBV2 with TRBJ2-7; 11 nucleotides match TRBD1. CDR1 SNHLY and CDR2 FYNNEI come from the germline V gene. Trimming removed 6 bases from V and 0 bases from J; junction bases left unmatched: 7. The CDR3 runs to 16 residues. CDR3 coding DNA: TGTGCCAGCAGCGAGGACAGGGGGCCGCTCTCCTACGAGCAGTACGTC. Its translation: CASSEDRGPLSYEQYV.

The chain combines TRBV19 with TRBJ1-2, with 9 nucleotides matching TRBD1. This CDR3 is built from 15 residues. V trimming: 7 bases; J trimming: 2 bases; junction bases outside the gene matches: 8. CDR1 LNHDA and CDR2 SQIVND come from the germline V gene (reference sequence). CDR3 bases: TGTGCCAGTAACCCGGGACAGGGCCCCAACTATGGCTACACCTTC. It encodes CASNPGQGPNYGYTF.

V gene TRBV7-8 combines with J gene TRBJ2-7; TRBD1 matches at 10 bases. Per the germline V gene, CDR1 is SGHVS and CDR2 is FQNEAQ. V lost 5 bases, J lost 5 bases, and 6 bases stayed unmatched. The CDR3 has 14 residues. The CDR3 here is CASSLWDRGDEQYF. Written as DNA, the CDR3 is TGTGCCAGCAGCCTATGGGACAGGGGCGACGAGCAGTACTTC.

V and J are TRBV24-1 and TRBJ2-3; possibly TRBD2 for D (7 bases). Trimming took 3 bases from V and 7 from J, leaving 19 bases between them. The germline V gene encodes CDR1 KGHDR and CDR2 SFDVKD. The CDR3 runs 16 residues. CDR3 DNA sequence: TGTGCCACCAGTGATATCCAGGTGGGGGGGCCGCATACGCAGTATTTT. Translation: CATSDIQVGGPHTQYF.

This rearrangement joins TRBV2 to TRBJ2-3, with D tentatively TRBD2 (6 bases). This CDR3 region has 16 residues. Germline V gene sequence: CDR1 SNHLY, CDR2 FYNNEI. The V gene lost 5 bases and the J gene lost 1 base, with 16 bases spanning the gap. The CDR3 sequence: CASSRPGRSGTDTQYF. CDR3 in DNA: TGTGCCAGCAGTCGTCCCGGGAGATCGGGCACAGATACGCAGTATTTT.